These 12 T cell receptor beta chains came from one sample sequenced in a study of T-cell reconstitution after alpha-beta-depleted transplantation in children. The library targeted TCRbeta and was prepared with unique molecular identifiers. TCRdb re-analysed the PCR reads in MiXCR, keeping a single row per CDR3 protein. The data show roughly 590,000 distinct CDR3 sequences, roughly 15% seen once. The specimen comprised PBMCs from the stem cell graft donor, sampled from the stem cell graft. Receptors were obtained from a human donor who donated a stem cell graft to a child with acute myeloid leukemia.

The table lists this clonotype with many counts. CDR3 coding DNA: TGCGCCAGCAGCCAAGAATCAGGGCTGGGCGAGCAGTACTTC. Translating gives CASSQESGLGEQYF. V gene TRBV4-3 combines with J gene TRBJ2-7; possibly TRBD1 for D (5 bases). Germline CDR1 is LGHNA and CDR2 is YSLEER. V was cut by 0 bases and J by 6 bases, with 12 bases left in between. This CDR3 is 14 amino acids long.

This clonotype has a handful of counts. A much more abundant neighbour one base away suggests this may be a read error. The chain couples TRBV6-5 to TRBJ1-1; D not resolved. Germline values: CDR1 MNHEY, CDR2 SVGAGI. The CDR3 consists of 13 residues. CDR3 nucleotides: TGTGCCAGCAGTTACTCGACTGACACTAAAGCTTTCTTT. As protein: CASSYSTDTKAFF.

The chain joins TRBV5-6 to TRBJ2-5; TRBD1 is a possible D gene (6 bases). V lost 4 bases to trimming and J lost 7 bases, with 14 bases between them. The CDR3 has 13 residues. CDR1 SGHDT and CDR2 YYEEEE come from the germline V gene. CDR3 DNA: TGTGCCAGCAGCCGACAGGCGAAGGTGACCCAGTACTTC. Translating gives CASSRQAKVTQYF.

This clonotype has a handful of counts. V gene TRBV7-9 combines with J gene TRBJ2-3; D remains unclear. The CDR3 extends over 12 amino acids. V was shortened by 6 bases and J by 10 bases, with 14 bases between the two germline ends. CDR1 SEHNR and CDR2 FQNEAQ come from the germline V gene (reference sequence). CDR3 protein: CASSFPGGSQYF. CDR3 DNA: TGTGCCAGCAGTTTTCCAGGCGGATCGCAGTATTTT.

The chain is built from TRBV7-8 and TRBJ1-6, with D perhaps TRBD1 (5 bases). Trimming shortened V by 1 base and J by 0 bases, and 10 bases separated the two germline ends. The CDR3 is made up of 17 amino acids. Germline V lookup: CDR1 SGHVS, CDR2 FQNEAQ. The CDR3 region is CASSLVGGYSYNSPLHF. CDR3 sequence (DNA): TGTGCCAGCAGCTTAGTTGGGGGGTACTCCTATAATTCACCCCTCCACTTT.

There are many counts of this clonotype. This chain links TRBV11-2 with TRBJ2-1; a possible D gene is TRBD2 (7 bases). Germline CDR1 is SGHAT and CDR2 is FQNNGV. The CDR3 has 16 residues. The V end lost 0 bases, the J end lost 7 bases, and 16 bases lay between the germline ends. The CDR3 nucleotides read TGTGCCAGCAGCTTAGATCGGGGCCGGGGGGCGAATGAGCAGTTCTTC. Protein product: CASSLDRGRGANEQFF.

The chain couples TRBV7-9 to TRBJ2-5, with a tentative D call TRBD1 (7 bases). Trimming left V 5 bases short and J 2 bases short, with 15 bases between. Germline CDR1 SEHNR, CDR2 FQNEAQ (reference sequence). The CDR3 is 15 residues long. Here the CDR3 DNA reads TGTGCCAGCAGCGCGGGGACAGACAAACAAGAGACCCAGTACTTC. Protein: CASSAGTDKQETQYF.

This clonotype was observed a single time. The rearrangement uses TRBV7-2 and TRBJ2-6; unclear D gene. The CDR3 sequence is 15 residues long. Germline V gene data show CDR1 as SGHTA and CDR2 as FQGNSA. Trimming took 9 bases from V and 9 from J, leaving 21 bases between them. The CDR3 sequence: CASRIRQVRGNVLTF. CDR3 in DNA: TGTGCCAGTAGAATTCGGCAGGTCCGAGGCAACGTCCTGACTTTC.

This clonotype occurred many times. This chain connects TRBV10-3 to TRBJ2-7; D is uncertain. Trimming shortened V by 3 bases and J by 2 bases, and 8 bases separated the two germline ends. The CDR3 consists of 13 residues. CDR1 and CDR2 from the germline V gene are ENHRY and SYGVKD. CDR3 coding DNA: TGTGCCATCAGTGACTCCGGACCCTACGAGCAGTACTTC. Translated, it gives CAISDSGPYEQYF.

In this sample, this clonotype turned up many times. The chain recombines TRBV20-1 with TRBJ1-5; tentatively, D is TRBD1 (5 bases). Germline V gene lookup returns CDR1 DFQATT and CDR2 SNEGSKA (reference sequence). CDR3 length equals 17 residues. With 1 base removed from V and 2 bases from J, the gap between germline ends came to 18 bases. The CDR3 here is CSARVPGGGTGNQPQHF. The CDR3 DNA reads as TGCAGTGCTAGAGTTCCAGGCGGGGGGACTGGCAATCAGCCCCAGCATTTT.

This clonotype came up many times. This chain links TRBV10-3 with TRBJ1-2, with D unclear. V was trimmed by 2 bases and J by 5 bases, leaving 12 bases between them. The CDR3 consists of 14 residues. Per germline, CDR1 ENHRY and CDR2 SYGVKD. For the CDR3, the DNA is TGTGCCATCAGTGAGGGAGAGGAATGGTATGGCTACACCTTC. This gives the protein CAISEGEEWYGYTF.

This clonotype was found a few times. The J gene is TRBJ2-5, the V gene TRBV28; D might be TRBD1 (6 bases). The CDR3 is 12 residues long. V was trimmed by 6 bases and J by 7 bases, leaving 12 bases between them. Germline V gene data show CDR1 as MDHEN and CDR2 as SYDVKM. The CDR3: CASSEGVRTQYF. CDR3 DNA: TGTGCCAGCAGCGAGGGGGTCAGGACCCAGTACTTC. Complete variable domain (other parts from reference TRBV28 and TRBJ2-5): DVKVTQSSRYLVKRTGEKVFLECVQDMDHENMFWYRQDPGLGLRLIYFSYDVKMKEKGDIPEGYSVSREKKERFSLILESASTNQTSMYLCASSEGVRTQYFGPGTRLLVL.